The table lists the clone carrying this TCR beta chain with many counts. Antigen: not known. Time point noted: newly diagnosed GD, antithyroid drugs for less than 3 months. The TCR library used RNA extracted from PBMCs. The data derive from a study of regulatory T cells in long-lasting Graves disease. The wider study: Antithyroid drugs had been taken under 3 months by newly diagnosed Graves' patients.

Trimming stripped 0 bases from V and 8 bases from J, with 17 bases between. Germline loops: CDR1 SGHNT, CDR2 YYREEE (reference sequence). CDR3 length: 15 amino acids. Building the TCR beta libraries relied on iRepertoire HTBI primers, and CDR3 regions underwent Arm-PCR. TCRdb reprocessed the multiplex PCR reads with MiXCR, giving one entry per CDR3 protein. The table shows around 250,000 distinct CDR3 sequences, with 15% to 20% occurring only once. Study conclusions and caveats: Patients with persistent disease shared 2,900 or so public clonotypes, outpacing the approximately 970 shared by new patients. Favored gene segments in persistent disease were TRBV28, TRBJ1-2 and TRBJ2-5.

These data also formed part of another study, on T cells in Graves' hyperthyroidism and ophthalmopathy. Per that study: Diagnoses were made from clinical symptoms, serum measures (thyroxine and TRAb), thyroid ultrasound and orbital computed tomography.

The specimen comprised peripheral blood mononuclear cells (PBMCs), sampled at new diagnosis, from a patient treated with antithyroid drugs. The J gene is TRBJ1-2, the V gene TRBV5-4, with D perhaps matching TRBD1 (6 bases). This receptor was taken from a woman in her twenties or thirties with Graves disease. CDR3 nucleotide sequence: TGTGCCAGCAGCTTGGGGGGGCATCTCGGTTCCGGCTACACCTTC. Translated, it gives CASSLGGHLGSGYTF.